The next 14 T cell receptor beta chains were all read from a single sample in a study of regulatory T cells in long-lasting Graves disease. This sample's time point: newly diagnosed GD, antithyroid drugs for less than 3 months. The TCR library was prepared using RNA isolated from PBMCs. Arm-PCR with iRepertoire HTBI primers amplified the CDR3 regions for these TCR beta libraries. TCRdb passed the multiplex PCR reads through MiXCR, listing each CDR3 protein once. The sample includes 200,000 to 250,000 distinct CDR3 sequences, less than 20% seen only once; the top ten take over 9.5%. These data also formed part of another study, on T cells in Graves' hyperthyroidism and ophthalmopathy.

The specimen comprised peripheral blood mononuclear cells (PBMCs), sampled at new diagnosis, from a patient treated with antithyroid drugs. Source of these receptors: a woman in her twenties or thirties with Graves disease.

A few counts support this clonotype. This chain uses TRBV28 with TRBJ1-2, with 7 bases lining up with TRBD1. CDR3 length equals 14 residues. The J segment lost 4 bases and the V segment lost 3 bases, leaving 5 bases of the junction unmatched. Per the germline V gene, CDR1 is MDHEN and CDR2 is SYDVKM. CDR3 in DNA: TGTGCCAGCAGTTTCCAGACAGGGACCTATGGCTACACCTTC. The encoded protein is CASSFQTGTYGYTF.

In its sample, this clonotype was seen many times. The chain links TRBV6-2 or TRBV6-3 to TRBJ1-6, with 9 bases aligning to TRBD1. This CDR3 spans 15 amino acids. The V gene end was trimmed by 8 bases and the J gene end by 9 bases; junction bases not matched to a gene: 11. CDR1 and CDR2 from the germline V gene are MNHEY and SVGEGT. CDR3 amino acids: CASYATGGSISPLHF. Here the CDR3 DNA reads TGTGCCAGCTACGCGACAGGGGGTTCAATTTCACCCCTCCACTTT.

This clonotype occurred many times. One junction end does not reproduce the germline sequence, and a read error may be involved. The gene calls are TRBV5-1 and TRBJ1-1; possibly TRBD1 for D (6 bases). There are 14 residues in the CDR3. Germline CDR1 and CDR2: SGHRS and YFSETQ. The DNA for the CDR3 is TGTGCCAGCAGCTTAGGGGGGGGGAACACTGAAGCTTTCTTT. Translated, it gives CASSLGGGNTEAFF.

The CDR3 is CASSPPGQGQETQYF. The CDR3, as DNA: TGTGCCAGCAGTCCACCGGGACAGGGACAAGAGACCCAGTACTTC. The rearrangement links TRBV12-3 or TRBV12-4 to TRBJ2-5; TRBD1 matches 9 bases. The V gene end was trimmed by 5 bases and the J gene end by 2 bases; junction bases not matched to a gene: 6. The CDR3 is 15 amino acids.

The chain links TRBV30 to TRBJ1-1; no firm D call. CDR1 is GTSNPN, CDR2 SVGIG, per germline (reference sequence). V was clipped by 0 bases and J by 8 bases, with 7 bases between them. The CDR3 consists of 11 residues. The CDR3 DNA reads TGTGCCTGGAGTGTTAGGGTCGAAGCTTTCTTT. It translates to CAWSVRVEAFF.

There are many counts of this clonotype. The V and J genes are TRBV29-1 and TRBJ2-1; D is possibly TRBD1 or TRBD2 (5 bases each). Trimming took 6 bases from V and 0 from J, leaving 12 bases between them. CDR1 and CDR2 (germline): SQVTM, ANQGSEA. There are 14 residues in the CDR3. The CDR3 protein is CSVRGPRSYNEQFF. DNA of the CDR3: TGCAGCGTAAGGGGACCGCGCTCCTACAATGAGCAGTTCTTC.

This clonotype occurred many times. The V gene is TRBV19, the J gene TRBJ2-5; D gene ambiguous. CDR1 is LNHDA and CDR2 is SQIVND in the germline V gene (reference sequence). V lost 3 bases and J 2 bases, leaving 7 bases between the germline ends. The CDR3 extends over 13 amino acids. The CDR3 coding sequence is TGTGCCAGTAGTATCCGGGTTCAAGAGACCCAGTACTTC. Translating it yields CASSIRVQETQYF.

There are many counts of this clonotype. This chain joins TRBV6-2 or TRBV6-3 and TRBJ2-1; 16 bases map to TRBD2. J lost 9 bases, V lost 4 bases, and 18 bases had no gene match. CDR1 is MNHEY, CDR2 SVGEGT, per germline. The CDR3 extends over 20 amino acids. CDR3: CASSSPDSPGLAGGDGEQFF. In nucleotides, the CDR3 is TGTGCCAGCAGTTCCCCGGACAGCCCGGGACTAGCGGGAGGGGACGGTGAGCAGTTCTTC.

This clonotype was picked up many times. The rearrangement links TRBV12-3 or TRBV12-4 to TRBJ2-7; perhaps TRBD2 as D (5 bases). The CDR3 spans 16 residues. Trimming removed 5 bases from V and 0 bases from J, with 17 bases in between. The CDR3 bases are TGTGCCAGCAGTCCCCAGAGGGCTCCTAGCTCCTACGAGCAGTACTTC. It encodes CASSPQRAPSSYEQYF.

A word on this clonotype: This may stem from a read error, because a much larger clone lies one nucleotide away. J is TRBJ1-1 and V is TRBV4-1; D remains ambiguous. CDR1 and CDR2 (germline): MGHRA, YSYEKL. The CDR3 totals 15 residues. V lost 4 bases and J 1 base, leaving 13 bases between the germline ends. CDR3 nucleotides: TGCGCCAGCAGCCCTCCGGGGAGTCCGAACACTGAAGCTTTCTTT. Amino acids: CASSPPGSPNTEAFF.

This chain joins TRBV5-1 and TRBJ1-4, with D perhaps TRBD1 (5 bases). The V and J ends lost 4 bases and 5 bases respectively, with 18 bases between them. The CDR3 runs to 16 residues. From germline, CDR1 is SGHRS and CDR2 YFSETQ. This CDR3 is CASSLRGGGNNEKLFF. The CDR3 coding sequence is TGCGCCAGCAGCCTCCGTGGTGGGGGGAACAATGAAAAACTGTTTTTT.

This clonotype was recorded at least ten times. The chain couples TRBV7-9 to TRBJ2-5, with D possibly being TRBD1 (5 bases). The CDR3 is 14 amino acids. Germline assignment: CDR1 SEHNR and CDR2 FQNEAQ (reference sequence). With 4 bases removed from V and 4 bases from J, the gap between germline ends came to 13 bases. This CDR3 is CASSSLLRGETQYF. In DNA form, the CDR3 reads TGTGCCAGCAGCTCCCTCCTTAGGGGAGAGACCCAGTACTTC.

The DNA for the CDR3 is TGTGCCAGCAGTTTAGGGGCCAGGGAGCTGTTTTTT. It yields the protein CASSLGARELFF. The J gene is TRBJ2-2, the V gene TRBV27, with D perhaps TRBD1 (5 bases). The CDR3 totals 12 residues. V was trimmed by 2 bases and J by 9 bases, leaving 7 bases between them. CDR1 MNHEY and CDR2 SMNVEV come from the germline V gene (reference sequence).

The chain uses TRBV6-4 and TRBJ1-5; a weak D match, TRBD1 (6 bases). This CDR3 spans 13 amino acids. The V end lost 11 bases, the J end lost 4 bases, and 15 bases lay between the germline ends. Per the germline V gene, CDR1 is MRHNA and CDR2 is SNTAGT. The CDR3 coding sequence is TGTGCCTCGTACGACAGGCTGAATCAGCCCCAGCATTTT. It translates to CASYDRLNQPQHF.